The 26 T cell receptor beta chains presented below share a single source sample, sequenced in a study of T cell changes during pregnancy in multiple sclerosis. Sequencing was performed with immunoSEQ multiplex PCR; in TCRdb, only in-frame clones are kept and a portion is missing. The repertoire holds about 40,000 clones, with more than 85% as singletons. The sample was CD8+ T cells from peripheral blood mononuclear cells, taken before pregnancy. The source of these receptors is a female donor with multiple sclerosis, enrolled in a pregnancy study.

J is TRBJ1-5 and V is TRBV19, with D maybe TRBD1 (5 bases). Germline V CDR1 and CDR2: LNHDA, SQIVND (reference sequence). Deletions cut 2 bases from V and 0 bases from J, with 14 bases between. This CDR3 comprises 17 residues. CDR3 residues: CASSITSGGYSNQPQHF. CDR3 nucleotides: TGTGCCAGTAGTATAACCTCGGGGGGTTATAGCAATCAGCCCCAGCATTTT.

CDR3 in DNA: TGTGCCAGCAGTGAGTTGGGGGCGGTTTACGAGCAGTACTTC. It yields the protein CASSELGAVYEQYF. This chain connects TRBV2 to TRBJ2-7; D perhaps matches TRBD1 (6 bases). Trimming pared 3 bases from V and 4 bases from J, leaving 13 bases between. This CDR3 has 14 amino acids. The germline gives CDR1 SNHLY, CDR2 FYNNEI. Using reference TRBV2 and TRBJ2-7 for the parts outside the CDR3, the full variable domain is EPEVTQTPSHQVTQMGQEVILRCVPISNHLYFYWYRQILGQKVEFLVSFYNNEISEKSEIFDDQFSVERPDGSNFTLKIRSTKLEDSAMYFCASSELGAVYEQYFGPGTRLTVT.

This clone was seen a single time. The genes are TRBV14 and TRBJ1-2; TRBD1 is a possible D gene (6 bases). CDR1 and CDR2 from the germline V gene are SGHDN and FVKESK. The CDR3 runs to 15 residues. The V and J ends lost 4 bases and 5 bases respectively, with 17 bases between them. Here the CDR3 DNA reads TGTGCCAGCAGCCCCCGACAGGAGGTGGGGTATGGCTACACCTTC. Its translation is CASSPRQEVGYGYTF.

This sequence joins TRBV19 and TRBJ2-2; a weak D match, TRBD1 (6 bases). The CDR3 is made up of 15 amino acids. Trimming shortened V by 3 bases and J by 0 bases, and 8 bases separated the two germline ends. Germline V gene data show CDR1 as LNHDA and CDR2 as SQIVND (reference sequence). This chain's CDR3 is CASSMTGSNTGELFF. DNA for the CDR3: TGTGCCAGTAGTATGACAGGTTCGAACACCGGGGAGCTGTTTTTT.

This chain links TRBV27 with TRBJ2-5; D not certain. Trimming pared 3 bases from V and 4 bases from J, leaving 15 bases between. Per germline, CDR1 MNHEY and CDR2 SMNVEV (reference sequence). CDR3 length: 15 amino acids. The CDR3 DNA is TGTGCCAGCAGTTTGAATAGCTTCGCCCCAGAGACCCAGTACTTC. Its protein product is CASSLNSFAPETQYF.

The CDR3 nucleotides are TGTGCCAGCACCCTACAGGGGGATGAAAGCACAGATACGCAGTATTTT. Translating it yields CASTLQGDESTDTQYF. The rearrangement joins TRBV28 to TRBJ2-3; 8 bases are shared with TRBD1. V trimming: 7 bases; J trimming: 0 bases; junction bases outside the gene matches: 9. The CDR3 loop spans 16 amino acids. Germline V gene lookup returns CDR1 MDHEN and CDR2 SYDVKM. Full variable domain (rest looked up from reference TRBV28 and TRBJ2-3): DVKVTQSSRYLVKRTGEKVFLECVQDMDHENMFWYRQDPGLGLRLIYFSYDVKMKEKGDIPEGYSVSREKKERFSLILESASTNQTSMYLCASTLQGDESTDTQYFGPGTRLTVL.

The V call is TRBV5-4, the J call TRBJ1-2; 7 bases map to TRBD1. The CDR3 runs 15 residues. In germline, CDR1 is SGHNT, CDR2 YYREEE (reference sequence). V lost 2 bases and J lost 4; bases outside the gene matches: 8. Written as DNA, the CDR3 is TGTGCCAGCAGCTTTAGGGGACAGCTAGTCTATGGCTACACCTTC. It encodes CASSFRGQLVYGYTF.

The chain recombines TRBV10-3 with TRBJ2-2, with 8 positions matching TRBD1. This CDR3 has 16 residues. Germline loops: CDR1 ENHRY, CDR2 SYGVKD. J lost 5 bases, V lost 5 bases, and 10 bases had no gene match. The CDR3 here is CAISLGQGYRTGELFF. CDR3 sequence (DNA): TGTGCCATCAGTCTAGGACAGGGTTATCGGACCGGGGAGCTGTTTTTT.

This chain joins TRBV4-3 and TRBJ1-2, with 7 nucleotides matching TRBD1. This CDR3 comprises 17 residues. Germline-derived CDR1 and CDR2 are LGHNA and YSLEER. Trimming took 0 bases from V and 4 from J; bases not matched to a gene: 11. Here the CDR3 reads CASSQDLGGQDPYGYTF. As DNA, the CDR3 is TGCGCCAGCAGCCAAGATTTGGGTGGACAGGACCCCTATGGCTACACCTTC.

This clone has a single count. The V gene is TRBV5-1, the J gene TRBJ2-1; TRBD2 might be the D (5 bases). The V and J ends lost 0 bases and 4 bases respectively, with 14 bases between them. There are 16 residues in the CDR3. Germline V gives CDR1 SGHRS, CDR2 YFSETQ. Here the CDR3 DNA reads TGCGCCAGCAGCTTGGCCGAAGGGCCGGGGTACAATGAGCAGTTCTTC. Protein sequence: CASSLAEGPGYNEQFF.

The chain employs TRBV27 and TRBJ2-1; perhaps TRBD1 as D (5 bases). This CDR3 comprises 13 residues. Germline V CDR1 and CDR2: MNHEY, SMNVEV (reference sequence). V was pared by 6 bases and J by 5 bases, with 11 bases between. The CDR3 reads CASSHGADNEQFF. The CDR3 DNA follows: TGTGCCAGCAGCCATGGGGCGGACAATGAGCAGTTCTTC.

V gene TRBV6-1 combines with J gene TRBJ2-3; no clear D. Trimming took off 6 bases at V and 1 base at J, with 14 bases between the two ends. CDR1 and CDR2 (germline): MNHNS, SASEGT. The CDR3 has 15 residues. The CDR3 coding sequence is TGTGCCAGCAGGTACAAGAACAGCCGCACAGATACGCAGTATTTT. It translates to CASRYKNSRTDTQYF.

V gene TRBV7-8 combines with J gene TRBJ1-5; a weak D match, TRBD1 (6 bases). Trimming shortened V by 5 bases and J by 0 bases, and 8 bases separated the two germline ends. The V gene's germline CDR1 is SGHVS and CDR2 FQNEAQ. This CDR3 comprises 14 residues. CDR3 residues: CASSRTDSNQPQHF. The CDR3 DNA reads as TGTGCCAGCAGCCGGACAGATAGCAATCAGCCCCAGCATTTT.

V gene TRBV7-9 combines with J gene TRBJ2-1; D perhaps matches TRBD2 (6 bases). Trimming pared 1 base from V and 8 bases from J, leaving 15 bases between. Per the germline V gene, CDR1 is SEHNR and CDR2 is FQNEAQ (reference sequence). This CDR3 comprises 15 residues. CDR3: CASSLVSGDVDEQFF. In nucleotides, the CDR3 is TGTGCCAGCAGCTTAGTTTCGGGGGACGTAGATGAGCAGTTCTTC.

CDR3 DNA: TGTGCCAGCAGCTTGGAGACAGACACCGGGGAGCTGTTTTTT. It encodes CASSLETDTGELFF. This rearrangement joins TRBV7-9 to TRBJ2-2, with D possibly TRBD1 on 5 matching bases. The CDR3 extends over 14 amino acids. Germline CDR1 is SEHNR and CDR2 is FQNEAQ (reference sequence). V was trimmed by 3 bases and J by 3 bases, leaving 8 bases between them. The full variable domain, with the rest looked up from reference TRBV7-9 and TRBJ2-2, is DTGVSQNPRHKITKRGQNVTFRCDPISEHNRLYWYRQTLGQGPEFLTYFQNEAQLEKSRLLSDRFSAERPKGSFSTLEIQRTEQGDSAMYLCASSLETDTGELFFGEGSRLTVL.

This rearrangement joins TRBV7-9 to TRBJ2-1, with 12 bases identical to TRBD2. Germline CDR1 SEHNR, CDR2 FQNEAQ (reference sequence). With V trimmed by 5 bases and J by 7 bases, 3 bases remained unmatched. This CDR3 is 14 amino acids long. CDR3 region: CASSPGLAGNEQFF. The CDR3 DNA sequence: TGTGCCAGCAGCCCCGGACTAGCGGGAAATGAGCAGTTCTTC.

The chain combines TRBV6-6 with TRBJ1-6; D remains ambiguous. The ends were cut back, 0 bases at V and 4 bases at J, with 10 bases in the middle. Germline lookup yields CDR1 MNHNY and CDR2 SVGAGI (reference sequence). The length of the CDR3 is 16 residues. This CDR3 reads CASSYSPGGYNSPLHF. The DNA for the CDR3 is TGTGCCAGCAGTTACTCGCCGGGCGGGTATAATTCACCCCTCCACTTT.

The CDR3 spells CASTQRYEQFF. CDR3 coding DNA: TGTGCCAGCACCCAACGGTATGAGCAGTTCTTC. This sequence joins TRBV5-5 and TRBJ2-1, with no clear D. V lost 6 bases to trimming and J lost 8 bases, with 9 bases between them. The CDR3 loop spans 11 amino acids. CDR1 and CDR2 (germline): SGHKS, YYEKEE (reference sequence).

In its sample, this clone was seen a few times. This chain links TRBV6-5 with TRBJ1-1; D gene uncertain. Trimming left V 7 bases short and J 3 bases short, with 12 bases between. This CDR3 spans 13 amino acids. CDR1 and CDR2 from the germline V gene are MNHEY and SVGAGI. CDR3 sequence: CASTTGWYTEAFF. As DNA, the CDR3 is TGTGCCAGCACGACGGGATGGTACACTGAAGCTTTCTTT.

CDR3 nucleotides: TGTGCCAGCAGCCGAAAACGAGTTCATAATGAAAAACTGTTTTTT. Protein: CASSRKRVHNEKLFF. The chain is built from TRBV14 and TRBJ1-4; D not resolved. The CDR3 spans 15 residues. Germline CDR1 is SGHDN and CDR2 is FVKESK. The V end was cut by 4 bases, the J end by 4 bases, with 13 bases between.

V is TRBV5-1 and J is TRBJ2-7, with a possible D match to TRBD1 (6 bases). CDR3 length equals 14 residues. CDR1 is SGHRS and CDR2 is YFSETQ in the germline V gene. V was trimmed by 4 bases and J by 4 bases, leaving 15 bases between them. CDR3 sequence (DNA): TGCGCCAGCAGCCCCTCGACAGGTCCTTACGAGCAGTACTTC. Amino acid sequence: CASSPSTGPYEQYF.

The V and J genes are TRBV27 and TRBJ1-4; tentatively, D is TRBD1 (6 bases). There are 14 residues in the CDR3. Trimming removed 1 base at V and 6 bases at J, with 9 bases between. CDR1 and CDR2 (germline): MNHEY, SMNVEV (reference sequence). CDR3 bases: TGTGCCAGCAGTTTATTTACAGGGTATGAAAAACTGTTTTTT. It is translated as CASSLFTGYEKLFF. Filled out from reference TRBV27 and TRBJ1-4, the complete variable domain reads EAQVTQNPRYLITVTGKKLTVTCSQNMNHEYMSWYRQDPGLGLRQIYYSMNVEVTDKGDVPEGYKVSRKEKRNFPLILESPSPNQTSLYFCASSLFTGYEKLFFGSGTQLSVL.

V is TRBV7-9 and J is TRBJ2-2; D gene unclear. Trimming removed 8 bases from V and 1 base from J, with 11 bases in between. The CDR3 is 14 residues long. Germline V gives CDR1 SEHNR, CDR2 FQNEAQ (reference sequence). The CDR3 nucleotides read TGTGCCAGCGGCGAGGTCATGAACACCGGGGAGCTGTTTTTT. It encodes CASGEVMNTGELFF. Looking up the rest from reference TRBV7-9 and TRBJ2-2 gives the full variable domain: DTGVSQNPRHKITKRGQNVTFRCDPISEHNRLYWYRQTLGQGPEFLTYFQNEAQLEKSRLLSDRFSAERPKGSFSTLEIQRTEQGDSAMYLCASGEVMNTGELFFGEGSRLTVL.

A single count supports this clone. This sequence joins TRBV27 and TRBJ2-1; D is undetermined. Trimming shortened V by 3 bases and J by 2 bases, and 11 bases separated the two germline ends. The length of the CDR3 is 15 residues. Germline V gene sequence: CDR1 MNHEY, CDR2 SMNVEV (reference sequence). For the CDR3, the DNA is TGTGCCAGCAGTTTTGGAACTATTCCCTACAATGAGCAGTTCTTC. It encodes CASSFGTIPYNEQFF.

The chain carries TRBV28 and TRBJ1-4; D uncertain. The CDR3 loop spans 16 amino acids. Germline V gene lookup returns CDR1 MDHEN and CDR2 SYDVKM. Trimming left V 4 bases short and J 8 bases short, with 20 bases between. In nucleotides, the CDR3 is TGTGCCAGCAGTTCTCCCCTTGTTTTAGGGAGGGAAAAACTGTTTTTT. It translates to CASSSPLVLGREKLFF.

V is TRBV9 and J is TRBJ1-4; maybe TRBD1 (5 bases). The V end was cut by 0 bases, the J end by 4 bases, with 16 bases between. Germline CDR1 is SGDLS and CDR2 is YYNGEE. The CDR3 length is 17 residues. CDR3: CASSVGLTGVGNEKLFF. In DNA form, the CDR3 reads TGTGCCAGCAGCGTAGGACTCACGGGGGTGGGTAATGAAAAACTGTTTTTT.